One T cell receptor beta chain is described in this entry. A second PCR of about 6 to 11 cycles used a sample-barcoded 5' primer and a J-beta primer mix. One entry per CDR3 protein, called by TCRdb with MiXCR from the 5' RACE reads. The sample contains approximately 940,000 distinct CDR3 sequences, roughly 48% of which appear only once. The CDR3 has 14 residues. Germline CDR1 SGHAT, CDR2 FQNNGV. Trimming pared 2 bases from V and 13 bases from J, leaving 18 bases between. The sample is drawn from a study of blood T cells in healthy people across ages. The chain couples TRBV11-2 to TRBJ2-1; TRBD2 might be the D (6 bases). This receptor was obtained from a man aged 30 to 45 in good health. Sequenced sample: blood. CDR3 DNA: TGTGCCAGCAGCTTATCCCTAGCGCAAGAGACCCAGTTCTTC. This sequence encodes CASSLSLAQETQFF. The whole variable domain, remainder taken from reference TRBV11-2 and TRBJ2-1, is EAGVAQSPRYKIIEKRQSVAFWCNPISGHATLYWYQQILGQGPKLLIQFQNNGVVDDSQLPKDRFSAERLKGVDSTLKIQPAKLEDSAVYLCASSLSLAQETQFFGPGTRLTVL.